This entry describes one T cell receptor beta chain. What it recognizes is unknown. Trimming shortened V by 4 bases and J by 1 base, and 14 bases separated the two germline ends. The CDR3 is 15 residues long. Germline lookup yields CDR1 MGHRA and CDR2 YSYEKL. TCRdb processed the 5' RACE reads anew with MiXCR; each CDR3 protein has one entry. The sample has 190,000 or so distinct CDR3 sequences, around 30% seen once. The sample comes from a study of T-cell memory formation after mild COVID-19. Findings of the study overall: Clones shrinking between day 15 and 85 showed a balanced CD4/CD8 split, and those that grew later tilted toward CD4+. CD4+ contracting clones were found mainly in CM and EM, and CD8+ ones in EMRA.

The receptor's source is an adult woman who had mild COVID-19 (a few samples of this study predate the infection). Cell type and time point are not known. The chain recombines TRBV4-1 with TRBJ2-7; either TRBD1 or TRBD2 may supply D (5 bases each). Input material: PBMCs or a T cell subset sorted from them (not recorded which). The CDR3 nucleotides are TGCGCCAGCAGCCCCGGGCCGGGGCCATCCTACGAGCAGTACTTC. This gives the protein CASSPGPGPSYEQYF.